These T cell receptor beta chains were read from a single sample in a study of shared clonotypes between healthy human individuals. Profiling relied on immunoSEQ multiplex PCR, and the TCRdb table lists in-frame clones only, not all of them. The table shows about 2 million clones, with roughly 94% occurring only once. Sample: naive CD4+ T cells sorted from blood. These receptors were taken from a young man in good health. CDR3s include the opening cysteine and the closing phenylalanine or tryptophan. D genes are given only for firm matches. A clone size is listed for some rows: how often the clone was seen (once, few, many), or a class if it is expanded.

CDR3: CASSLETGTNQPQHF
DNA: TGTGCCAGCAGCCTTGAGACAGGTACTAATCAGCCCCAGCATTTT
size: once
D: NA
J: TRBJ1-5
V: TRBV2

CDR3: CASSGISPEGKTDSYNEQFF
DNA: TGCGCCAGCAGCGGGATCTCACCGGAGGGGAAGACGGATTCCTACAATGAGCAGTTCTTC
size: NA
D: NA
J: TRBJ2-1
V: TRBV5-1

CDR3: CASSTSGTSGYEQYF
DNA: TGTGCCAGTAGTACCTCCGGGACTAGCGGATACGAGCAGTACTTC
size: NA
D: TRBD2
J: TRBJ2-7
V: TRBV19

CDR3: CASSLGHFNYGYTF
DNA: TGTGCCAGCAGCCTGGGACATTTTAACTATGGCTACACCTTC
size: NA
D: NA
J: TRBJ1-2
V: TRBV6-1

CDR3: CASSVLAGGPGTGELFF
DNA: TGTGCCAGCAGTGTACTAGCGGGAGGGCCAGGAACCGGGGAGCTGTTTTTT
size: once
D: TRBD2
J: TRBJ2-2
V: TRBV2

CDR3: CASSNPWDILYQPQHF
DNA: TGTGCCAGTAGTAACCCCTGGGACATCCTTTATCAGCCCCAGCATTTT
size: NA
D: NA
J: TRBJ1-5
V: TRBV19

CDR3: CASSPRTSGWETQYF
DNA: TGTGCCAGCAGCCCTAGGACTAGCGGGTGGGAGACCCAGTACTTC
size: NA
D: TRBD2
J: TRBJ2-5
V: TRBV5-7

CDR3: CASSLRGSPLHF
DNA: TGTGCCAGCAGTTTACGTGGTTCACCCCTCCACTTT
size: NA
D: NA
J: TRBJ1-6
V: TRBV28

CDR3: CASSRRPGSNTGELFF
DNA: TGTGCCAGCAGCAGAAGACCGGGGTCGAACACCGGGGAGCTGTTTTTT
size: NA
D: NA
J: TRBJ2-2
V: TRBV7-9

CDR3: CASSVAISGPSSYNEQFF
DNA: TGTGCCAGCAGCGTAGCTATCAGCGGGCCCAGCTCCTACAATGAGCAGTTCTTC
size: NA
D: NA
J: TRBJ2-1
V: TRBV9

CDR3: CASSYRAKYEQFF
DNA: TGTGCCAGCAGTTACCGGGCCAAATATGAGCAGTTCTTC
size: NA
D: NA
J: TRBJ2-1
V: TRBV6-5

CDR3: CASSLGGGPIQYF
DNA: TGTGCCAGCAGCTTAGGAGGCGGCCCAATTCAGTACTTC
size: NA
D: NA
J: TRBJ2-4
V: TRBV7-9

CDR3: CASSQDRAGSTGELFF
DNA: TGTGCCAGCAGCCAAGACAGGGCTGGGAGCACCGGGGAGCTGTTTTTT
size: NA
D: TRBD1
J: TRBJ2-2
V: TRBV7-3

CDR3: CASKPQQGGTGELFF
DNA: TGTGCCAGTAAACCACAACAGGGTGGAACCGGGGAGCTGTTTTTT
size: NA
D: NA
J: TRBJ2-2
V: TRBV19

CDR3: CASSYSVNTEAFF
DNA: TGTGCCAGCAGTTACTCGGTGAACACTGAAGCTTTCTTT
size: NA
D: NA
J: TRBJ1-1
V: TRBV6-5

CDR3: CASSPQGSSSYNEQFF
DNA: TGTGCCAGCAGTCCCCAGGGCTCCAGCTCCTACAATGAGCAGTTCTTC
size: NA
D: NA
J: TRBJ2-1
V: TRBV28

CDR3: CASSRSGQGNHEQYF
DNA: TGTGCCAGCAGCCGCTCGGGACAGGGTAATCACGAGCAGTACTTC
size: NA
D: TRBD1
J: TRBJ2-7
V: TRBV7-3

CDR3: CASWGIASGNEQFF
DNA: TGTGCCAGCTGGGGAATTGCCAGCGGGAATGAGCAGTTCTTC
size: NA
D: NA
J: TRBJ2-1
V: TRBV27

CDR3: CASSPMPGPSSTDTQYF
DNA: TGCGCCAGCAGCCCAATGCCGGGACCCTCTAGCACAGATACGCAGTATTTT
size: NA
D: NA
J: TRBJ2-3
V: TRBV5-1

CDR3: CASSWRQPVNTGELFF
DNA: TGTGCCAGCAGTTGGCGACAGCCTGTGAACACCGGGGAGCTGTTTTTT
size: once
D: NA
J: TRBJ2-2
V: TRBV6-5

CDR3: CASMGSSNQPQHF
DNA: TGTGCCAGTATGGGCAGTAGCAATCAGCCCCAGCATTTT
size: NA
D: NA
J: TRBJ1-5
V: TRBV19

CDR3: CASRTGGVGSPLHF
DNA: TGTGCCAGCAGGACAGGGGGCGTAGGATCACCCCTCCACTTT
size: NA
D: TRBD1
J: TRBJ1-6
V: TRBV27

CDR3: CAWSAPQGARVSNQPQHF
DNA: TGTGCCTGGAGTGCCCCACAGGGGGCGCGTGTGAGCAATCAGCCCCAGCATTTT
size: NA
D: TRBD1
J: TRBJ1-5
V: TRBV30

CDR3: CSFLTSSLYFQETQYF
DNA: TGCAGCTTTCTGACTAGCAGCCTTTATTTTCAAGAGACCCAGTACTTC
size: NA
D: TRBD2
J: TRBJ2-5
V: TRBV29-1

CDR3: CASSIPGPNYGYTF
DNA: TGTGCCAGTAGTATTCCAGGACCTAACTATGGCTACACCTTC
size: NA
D: NA
J: TRBJ1-2
V: TRBV19

CDR3: CASSPSIGATNEKLFF
DNA: TGTGCCAGCAGCCCAAGTATCGGTGCAACTAATGAAAAACTGTTTTTT
size: NA
D: NA
J: TRBJ1-4
V: TRBV7-6

CDR3: CASSVKEGTTYNEQFF
DNA: TGTGCCAGCAGTGTAAAAGAGGGGACTACGTACAATGAGCAGTTCTTC
size: NA
D: TRBD2
J: TRBJ2-1
V: TRBV6-4

CDR3: CASSYSVNTEAFF
DNA: TGTGCCAGCAGTTACTCGGTGAACACTGAAGCTTTCTTT
size: NA
D: NA
J: TRBJ1-1
V: TRBV6-6

CDR3: CASSVLTGDGTGELFF
DNA: TGTGCCAGCAGCGTCTTGACAGGGGATGGGACCGGGGAGCTGTTTTTT
size: NA
D: TRBD1
J: TRBJ2-2
V: TRBV7-6

CDR3: CASSFSQANYGYTF
DNA: TGTGCCAGCAGCTTCAGCCAGGCCAACTATGGCTACACCTTC
size: once
D: NA
J: TRBJ1-2
V: TRBV7-2

CDR3: CASSRPSGGGNEQFF
DNA: TGTGCCAGCAGCCGCCCCAGCGGGGGCGGCAATGAGCAGTTCTTC
size: NA
D: TRBD2
J: TRBJ2-1
V: TRBV7-2

CDR3: CASSFGLGETQYF
DNA: TGTGCCAGCAGCTTCGGGTTAGGGGAGACCCAGTACTTC
size: NA
D: NA
J: TRBJ2-5
V: TRBV7-3